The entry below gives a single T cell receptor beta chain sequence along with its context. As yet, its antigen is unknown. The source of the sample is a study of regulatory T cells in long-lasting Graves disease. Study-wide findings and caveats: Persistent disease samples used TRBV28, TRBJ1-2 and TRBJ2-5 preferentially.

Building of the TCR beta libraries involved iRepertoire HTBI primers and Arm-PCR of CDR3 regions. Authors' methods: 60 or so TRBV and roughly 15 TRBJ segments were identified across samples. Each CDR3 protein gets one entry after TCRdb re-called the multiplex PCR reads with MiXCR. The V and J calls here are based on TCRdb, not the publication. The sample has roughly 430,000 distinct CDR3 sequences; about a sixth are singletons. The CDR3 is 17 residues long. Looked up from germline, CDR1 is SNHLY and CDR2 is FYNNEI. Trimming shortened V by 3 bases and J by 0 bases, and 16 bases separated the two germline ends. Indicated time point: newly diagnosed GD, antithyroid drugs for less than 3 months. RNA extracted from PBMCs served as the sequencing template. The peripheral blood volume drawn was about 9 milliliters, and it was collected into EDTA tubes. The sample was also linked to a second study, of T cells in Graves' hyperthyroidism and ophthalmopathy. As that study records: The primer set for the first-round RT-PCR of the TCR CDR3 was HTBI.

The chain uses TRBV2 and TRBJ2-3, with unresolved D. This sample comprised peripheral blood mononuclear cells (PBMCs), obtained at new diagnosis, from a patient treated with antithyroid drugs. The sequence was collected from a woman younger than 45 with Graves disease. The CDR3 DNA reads TGTGCCAGCAGTGATGAAAGCGCTTTAGATAGCACAGATACGCAGTATTTT. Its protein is CASSDESALDSTDTQYF.